A single sample is the source of the 14 T cell receptor beta chains below, sequenced in a study of blood T cell repertoires in COVID-19. Sequenced by immunoSEQ multiplex PCR; TCRdb stores in-frame clones only, minus some. The data hold 68,000 or so clones, with over 75% observed a single time. Sequences were obtained from peripheral blood. These receptors all come from a man in his 70s with active or convalescent COVID-19.

This chain uses TRBV4-1 with TRBJ1-3, with D hard to call. Germline V lookup: CDR1 MGHRA, CDR2 YSYEKL. CDR3 length equals 14 residues. V lost 6 bases to trimming and J lost 7 bases, with 16 bases between them. The DNA of the CDR3 is TGCGCCAGCAGACTGACAACAGAAAGGAACACCATATATTTT. Translated: CASRLTTERNTIYF.

This clone appeared a single time. The chain has TRBV12-2 and TRBJ2-5; the listed D gene, TRBD1, was not tested against the DNA. TRBV12-2 is a documented pseudogene. The CDR3 is 14 amino acids. CDR3 sequence reads: CASRLEQGFLAQYF. CDR3 in DNA: TGTGCAAGTCGCTTAGAGCAGGGGTTCCTGGCCCAGTACTTC.

The V call is TRBV5-6, the J call TRBJ2-2; 7 nucleotides match TRBD2. Germline CDR1 and CDR2: SGHDT and YYEEEE. The CDR3 has 15 amino acids. Losses at the gene ends were 5 bases for V and 4 bases for J; bases not matched to a gene: 8. CDR3 DNA: TGTGCCAGCAGAGAGGCGGGAGCGGGCACCGGGGAGCTGTTTTTT. Encoded protein: CASREAGAGTGELFF.

V and J are TRBV6-1 and TRBJ1-5; D gene uncertain. Germline V gives CDR1 MNHNS, CDR2 SASEGT. There are 14 residues in the CDR3. Between the trimmed V and J ends, which lost 3 bases and 3 bases, there was a span of 9 bases. The CDR3 loop reads CASSDDTFNQPQHF. The DNA of the CDR3 is TGTGCCAGCAGTGACGACACATTCAATCAGCCCCAGCATTTT.

This rearrangement joins TRBV11-2 to TRBJ2-7, with D unresolved. CDR1 and CDR2 (germline): SGHAT, FQNNGV. The germline V and J ends were trimmed by 5 bases and 4 bases, with 12 bases remaining between them. CDR3 length: 13 residues. The CDR3 coding sequence is TGTGCCAGCAGCCCCCTTCTTCTTTACGAGCAGTACTTC. As protein: CASSPLLLYEQYF.

CDR3 sequence: CASGWGQETQYF. The DNA of the CDR3 is TGTGCTAGTGGTTGGGGCCAGGAGACCCAGTACTTC. This chain connects TRBV12-5 to TRBJ2-5; the D gene is possibly TRBD1 (5 bases). CDR3 length: 12 residues. Per germline, CDR1 LGHNT and CDR2 FRNRAP. V was trimmed by 4 bases and J by 5 bases, leaving 8 bases between them.

The chain joins TRBV3-1 (or the pseudogene TRBV3-2) to TRBJ2-5; 7 positions agree with TRBD2. The CDR3 spans 15 residues. V was clipped by 2 bases and J by 2 bases; unmatched bases: 5. Germline V gives CDR1 LGHDT, CDR2 YNNKEL (reference sequence). The CDR3 loop reads CASSQSLRGQETQYF. The CDR3 DNA sequence: TGTGCCAGCAGCCAATCCTTGCGGGGGCAAGAGACCCAGTACTTC.

The chain uses TRBV6-5 and TRBJ1-5; D remains unclear. The germline V gene has CDR1 MNHEY and CDR2 SVGAGI. This CDR3 is built from 12 residues. Trimming pared 6 bases from V and 7 bases from J, leaving 10 bases between. CDR3 coding DNA: TGTGCCAGCAGCGCCGGTGAGCAGCCCCAGCATTTT. Translation: CASSAGEQPQHF.

This chain connects TRBV5-1 to TRBJ2-7; 7 bases align to TRBD1. CDR1 is SGHRS and CDR2 is YFSETQ in the germline V gene. Unmatched junction bases numbered 8, after V lost 1 base and J lost 4 bases. The CDR3 consists of 15 residues. The CDR3 reads CASSLLSGTAYEQYF. The CDR3, as DNA: TGCGCCAGCAGCTTGCTTTCGGGGACAGCATACGAGCAGTACTTC.

The V and J genes are TRBV3-1 (or the pseudogene TRBV3-2) and TRBJ2-1, with a tentative D call TRBD2 (5 bases). The CDR3 is 13 amino acids. V was pared by 1 base and J by 8 bases, with 9 bases between. The germline gives CDR1 LGHDT, CDR2 YNNKEL (reference sequence). The CDR3 coding sequence is TGTGCCAGCAGCCAAGGAAGACTATATGAGCAGTTCTTC. It encodes CASSQGRLYEQFF.

V is TRBV2 and J is TRBJ1-3; 9 bases agree with TRBD1. The length of the CDR3 is 16 residues. Germline V lookup: CDR1 SNHLY, CDR2 FYNNEI. Losses at the gene ends were 6 bases for V and 0 bases for J; bases not matched to a gene: 6. The CDR3 DNA is TGTGCCAGCAGCGAACAGGGGGCGTACTCTGGAAACACCATATATTTT. The encoded protein is CASSEQGAYSGNTIYF.

The J gene is TRBJ2-1, the V gene TRBV10-3; 13 bases fit TRBD2. The germline V gene has CDR1 ENHRY and CDR2 SYGVKD. The CDR3 has 15 amino acids. Trimming removed 7 bases from V and 3 bases from J; junction bases left unmatched: 3. The CDR3 here is CAITRLAGGYNEQFF. CDR3 nucleotides: TGTGCCATCACTCGACTAGCGGGAGGCTACAATGAGCAGTTCTTC.

The rearrangement uses TRBV6-6 and TRBJ2-2, with D uncertain. Germline V gene sequence: CDR1 MNHNY, CDR2 SVGAGI (reference sequence). The CDR3 loop spans 14 amino acids. Deletions cut 7 bases from V and 6 bases from J, with 15 bases between. The CDR3 region is CASKLGGSPGELFF. CDR3 in DNA: TGTGCCAGCAAACTCGGTGGTTCTCCCGGGGAGCTGTTTTTT.

This chain uses TRBV5-5 with TRBJ1-1; D is unclear. Trimming stripped 4 bases from V and 5 bases from J, with 12 bases between. The germline CDR1 and CDR2 sequences are SGHKS and YYEKEE (reference sequence). The CDR3 is 13 amino acids. In nucleotides, the CDR3 is TGTGCCAGCAGCCTAGCACGAACAACTGAAGCTTTCTTT. It yields the protein CASSLARTTEAFF.